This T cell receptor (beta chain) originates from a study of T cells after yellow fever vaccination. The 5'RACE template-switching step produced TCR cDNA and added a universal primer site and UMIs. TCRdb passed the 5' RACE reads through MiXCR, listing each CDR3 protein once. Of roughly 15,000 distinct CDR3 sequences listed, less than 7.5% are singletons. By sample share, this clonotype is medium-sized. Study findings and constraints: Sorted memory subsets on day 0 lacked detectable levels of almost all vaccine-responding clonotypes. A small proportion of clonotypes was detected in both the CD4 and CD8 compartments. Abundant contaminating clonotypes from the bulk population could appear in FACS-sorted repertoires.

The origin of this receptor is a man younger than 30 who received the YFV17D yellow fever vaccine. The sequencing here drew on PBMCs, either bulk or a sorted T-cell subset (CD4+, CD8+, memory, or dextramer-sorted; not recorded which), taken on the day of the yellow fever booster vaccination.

The CDR3, as DNA: TGTGCCAGCAGTACATGGACCACTTCGGTGTTCTTC. Its protein is CASSTWTTSVFF. The chain has TRBV12-3 or TRBV12-4 and TRBJ2-1; D remains ambiguous. Deletions cut 5 bases from V and 15 bases from J, with 17 bases between. This CDR3 region has 12 residues.